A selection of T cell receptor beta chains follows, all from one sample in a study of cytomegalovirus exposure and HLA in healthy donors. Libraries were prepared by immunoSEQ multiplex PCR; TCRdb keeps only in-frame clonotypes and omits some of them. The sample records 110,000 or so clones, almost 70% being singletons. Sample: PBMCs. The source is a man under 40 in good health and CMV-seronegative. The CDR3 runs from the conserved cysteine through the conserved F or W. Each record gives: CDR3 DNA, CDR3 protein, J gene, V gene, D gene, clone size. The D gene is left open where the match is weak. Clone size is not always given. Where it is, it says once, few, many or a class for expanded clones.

CDR3 DNA: TGTGCCAGCGCCTACACAGCTAGCACAGATACGCAGTATTTT; CDR3 protein: CASAYTASTDTQYF; J gene: TRBJ2-3; V gene: TRBV9; D gene: .; clone size: .
CDR3 DNA: TGTGCCAGCAGCCAAGTCGGAGGACAGGGGAACTATGGCTACACCTTC; CDR3 protein: CASSQVGGQGNYGYTF; J gene: TRBJ1-2; V gene: TRBV4-2; D gene: TRBD1; clone size: .
CDR3 DNA: TGTGCCAGCAGCTTAGTAGGGGGCCGCGAGCAGTACTTC; CDR3 protein: CASSLVGGREQYF; J gene: TRBJ2-7; V gene: TRBV7-2; D gene: TRBD1; clone size: few
CDR3 DNA: TGTGCCAGCAGTTTGACAGGGTACGGTCCCTACGAGCAGTACTTC; CDR3 protein: CASSLTGYGPYEQYF; J gene: TRBJ2-7; V gene: TRBV27; D gene: TRBD1; clone size: .
CDR3 DNA: TGTGCCACCAGCAGAGGACAGCAAGCGAACAATGAGCAGTTCTTC; CDR3 protein: CATSRGQQANNEQFF; J gene: TRBJ2-1; V gene: TRBV15; D gene: .; clone size: .
CDR3 DNA: TGTGCCAGCAAGGTGGGGGCACTGGATGGGGATGGCTACACCTTC; CDR3 protein: CASKVGALDGDGYTF; J gene: TRBJ1-2; V gene: TRBV7-9; D gene: .; clone size: .
CDR3 DNA: TGTGCCAGCAGCTTATTCCCCCAGGGCGCTGGGGCCAACGTCCTGACTTTC; CDR3 protein: CASSLFPQGAGANVLTF; J gene: TRBJ2-6; V gene: TRBV11-3; D gene: .; clone size: .
CDR3 DNA: TGTGCCAGCAGTTTAGGGCGGGAGCCCTACGAGCAGTACTTC; CDR3 protein: CASSLGREPYEQYF; J gene: TRBJ2-7; V gene: TRBV28; D gene: TRBD2; clone size: .
CDR3 DNA: TGCGCCAGCAGCCAACGGGACAGAAACACTGAAGCTTTCTTT; CDR3 protein: CASSQRDRNTEAFF; J gene: TRBJ1-1; V gene: TRBV4-1; D gene: TRBD1; clone size: few
CDR3 DNA: TGTGCCAGCAGTTACAATCGGGGCCCAGGGGTGGAGACCCAGTACTTC; CDR3 protein: CASSYNRGPGVETQYF; J gene: TRBJ2-5; V gene: TRBV6-5; D gene: .; clone size: .
CDR3 DNA: TGTGCCTGGAGTCCTGGGACAGTAGAAGCTTTCTTT; CDR3 protein: CAWSPGTVEAFF; J gene: TRBJ1-1; V gene: TRBV30; D gene: TRBD1; clone size: .
CDR3 DNA: TGTGCCAGCAGAGGGACAGGGACGCATACGCAGTATTTT; CDR3 protein: CASRGTGTHTQYF; J gene: TRBJ2-3; V gene: TRBV6-5; D gene: TRBD1; clone size: few
CDR3 DNA: TGTGCCAGCACCTTGACTAGCTCAGTCTACAATGAGCAGTTCTTC; CDR3 protein: CASTLTSSVYNEQFF; J gene: TRBJ2-1; V gene: TRBV2; D gene: TRBD2; clone size: .
CDR3 DNA: TGTGCCAGCAGCTTAGCAGGGACAGGGGGTTACGAGCAGTACTTC; CDR3 protein: CASSLAGTGGYEQYF; J gene: TRBJ2-7; V gene: TRBV9; D gene: TRBD1; clone size: .
CDR3 DNA: TGCAGCGTGTCCGGGACTAGCGGGAGTGCAGATACGCAGTATTTT; CDR3 protein: CSVSGTSGSADTQYF; J gene: TRBJ2-3; V gene: TRBV29-1; D gene: TRBD2; clone size: .
CDR3 DNA: TGTGCCACCAGCAGAGATATGGCCGAGCAGTACTTC; CDR3 protein: CATSRDMAEQYF; J gene: TRBJ2-7; V gene: TRBV15; D gene: .; clone size: .
CDR3 DNA: TGTGCCAGCAGCGTAGACGCGAGGGTGGATACGCAGTATTTT; CDR3 protein: CASSVDARVDTQYF; J gene: TRBJ2-3; V gene: TRBV9; D gene: .; clone size: .
CDR3 DNA: TGCGCCAGCAGCCTGAATCCGGGGGATGAGCAGTTCTTC; CDR3 protein: CASSLNPGDEQFF; J gene: TRBJ2-1; V gene: TRBV4-1; D gene: .; clone size: .
CDR3 DNA: TGTGCCACCAAACAGGGGGCAAAGGTAGAGACCCAGTACTTC; CDR3 protein: CATKQGAKVETQYF; J gene: TRBJ2-5; V gene: TRBV21-1; D gene: .; clone size: .
CDR3 DNA: TGTGCCAGCAGGCGGACTGACACCTACGAGCAGTACTTC; CDR3 protein: CASRRTDTYEQYF; J gene: TRBJ2-7; V gene: TRBV6-5; D gene: .; clone size: .
CDR3 DNA: TGTGCCACCGGACAGGGCGGGCAGCCCCAGCATTTT; CDR3 protein: CATGQGGQPQHF; J gene: TRBJ1-5; V gene: TRBV28; D gene: TRBD1; clone size: .
CDR3 DNA: TGTGCCATCAGTGAGTCAGGGACTAGCGTACAAGAGACCCAGTACTTC; CDR3 protein: CAISESGTSVQETQYF; J gene: TRBJ2-5; V gene: TRBV10-3; D gene: TRBD2; clone size: .
CDR3 DNA: TGTGCCAGCAGTTATCACCAGGAACCTGCCCCTGAAGCTTTCTTT; CDR3 protein: CASSYHQEPAPEAFF; J gene: TRBJ1-1; V gene: TRBV6-6; D gene: .; clone size: .
CDR3 DNA: TGTGCCAGCAGCTTCGTGGCAGGGGGTAATGAAAAACTGTTTTTT; CDR3 protein: CASSFVAGGNEKLFF; J gene: TRBJ1-4; V gene: TRBV7-2; D gene: TRBD1; clone size: .
CDR3 DNA: TGTGCCAGCACCCCTTCCCGGGGGACTCCCACGTACGATACGCAGTATTTT; CDR3 protein: CASTPSRGTPTYDTQYF; J gene: TRBJ2-3; V gene: TRBV27; D gene: .; clone size: once
CDR3 DNA: TGTGCCAGCAGTGACCTACCACCCAACTATGGCTACACCTTC; CDR3 protein: CASSDLPPNYGYTF; J gene: TRBJ1-2; V gene: TRBV2; D gene: .; clone size: .
CDR3 DNA: TGTGCCAGCAGCAAACGGGGGACTAGCGGGAGGCCTCAGGGAAAAGAGACCCAGTACTTC; CDR3 protein: CASSKRGTSGRPQGKETQYF; J gene: TRBJ2-5; V gene: TRBV21-1; D gene: .; clone size: .
CDR3 DNA: TGTGCCAGCAGACCAAGGGGGACAGAAGACTATGGCTACACCTTC; CDR3 protein: CASRPRGTEDYGYTF; J gene: TRBJ1-2; V gene: TRBV7-8; D gene: TRBD1; clone size: few
CDR3 DNA: TGTGCCAGCAGCTTTGTCCATCAGAATGAGCAGTTCTTC; CDR3 protein: CASSFVHQNEQFF; J gene: TRBJ2-1; V gene: TRBV7-3; D gene: .; clone size: .
CDR3 DNA: TGTGCCAGCACCGCGAGGGGACAGGTCCTCAGGAGCTCCTACGAGCAGTACTTC; CDR3 protein: CASTARGQVLRSSYEQYF; J gene: TRBJ2-7; V gene: TRBV28; D gene: TRBD1; clone size: .
CDR3 DNA: TGCAGCGGATTGACTAGCGGGCTTACAGATACGCAGTATTTT; CDR3 protein: CSGLTSGLTDTQYF; J gene: TRBJ2-3; V gene: TRBV29-1; D gene: TRBD2; clone size: .
CDR3 DNA: TGTGCCAGCAGTTCCGACCCCCGGACAGGGGGTGACACTGAAGCTTTCTTT; CDR3 protein: CASSSDPRTGGDTEAFF; J gene: TRBJ1-1; V gene: TRBV27; D gene: TRBD1; clone size: .
CDR3 DNA: TGCGCCAGCAGCCCGGGACAGGCCTACGAGCAGTACTTC; CDR3 protein: CASSPGQAYEQYF; J gene: TRBJ2-7; V gene: TRBV4-3; D gene: TRBD1; clone size: .
CDR3 DNA: TGTGCCAGCAGTTACATTCGGGGGCAGCCCCAGCATTTT; CDR3 protein: CASSYIRGQPQHF; J gene: TRBJ1-5; V gene: TRBV6-6; D gene: .; clone size: .
CDR3 DNA: TGTGCCAGTAGTCAGGGACTTACGATATATGGCTACACCTTC; CDR3 protein: CASSQGLTIYGYTF; J gene: TRBJ1-2; V gene: TRBV19; D gene: .; clone size: .
CDR3 DNA: TGCGCCAGCAGCCAAGACTCAGGGGGGAACACTGAAGCTTTCTTT; CDR3 protein: CASSQDSGGNTEAFF; J gene: TRBJ1-1; V gene: TRBV4-3; D gene: TRBD1; clone size: once
CDR3 DNA: TGTGCCAGCAGCCTCAGGGGAGTATCGACCGGGGAGCTGTTTTTT; CDR3 protein: CASSLRGVSTGELFF; J gene: TRBJ2-2; V gene: TRBV4-2; D gene: .; clone size: once
CDR3 DNA: TGTGCCAGCAGCCGACAGGGAGACAATCAGCCCCAGCATTTT; CDR3 protein: CASSRQGDNQPQHF; J gene: TRBJ1-5; V gene: TRBV11-3; D gene: TRBD1; clone size: few
CDR3 DNA: TGTGCCAGCAGCGTAGGTCTAGCGGGCACAGATACGCAGTATTTT; CDR3 protein: CASSVGLAGTDTQYF; J gene: TRBJ2-3; V gene: TRBV9; D gene: TRBD2; clone size: .
CDR3 DNA: TGTGCCAGCAGCCTGCAAGCGGGAGGGCCTAGGAATGAGCAGTTCTTC; CDR3 protein: CASSLQAGGPRNEQFF; J gene: TRBJ2-1; V gene: TRBV7-2; D gene: TRBD2; clone size: .
CDR3 DNA: TGTGCCAGCAGCTTGGTCGGTCCGAACACTGAAGCTTTCTTT; CDR3 protein: CASSLVGPNTEAFF; J gene: TRBJ1-1; V gene: TRBV5-6; D gene: .; clone size: .
CDR3 DNA: TGTGCCAGCAGCTTGAATGCCGCGAACACAGATACGCAGTATTTT; CDR3 protein: CASSLNAANTDTQYF; J gene: TRBJ2-3; V gene: TRBV5-6; D gene: .; clone size: .
CDR3 DNA: TGTGCCAGCAGTTCTCAGGGGTGGGACGAGCAGTACTTC; CDR3 protein: CASSSQGWDEQYF; J gene: TRBJ2-7; V gene: TRBV2; D gene: .; clone size: .
CDR3 DNA: TGCGCCAGCAGCTTGGACACGAACACTGAAGCTTTCTTT; CDR3 protein: CASSLDTNTEAFF; J gene: TRBJ1-1; V gene: TRBV5-1; D gene: .; clone size: once
CDR3 DNA: TGTGCCAGCAGCTTATTTGGACAGGGCAATCAGCCCCAGCATTTT; CDR3 protein: CASSLFGQGNQPQHF; J gene: TRBJ1-5; V gene: TRBV7-2; D gene: TRBD1; clone size: .
CDR3 DNA: TGTGCCAGCAGCTTAGGTTCTCGGGGGGAGACCCAGTACTTC; CDR3 protein: CASSLGSRGETQYF; J gene: TRBJ2-5; V gene: TRBV13; D gene: .; clone size: .
CDR3 DNA: TGCGCCAGCAGCTTGGCCGGGAGTGGGGGGGCTTACGAGCAGTACTTC; CDR3 protein: CASSLAGSGGAYEQYF; J gene: TRBJ2-7; V gene: TRBV5-1; D gene: .; clone size: once
CDR3 DNA: TGTGCCAGCAGTTACTCCTGGGGGACTCACAATGAGCAGTTCTTC; CDR3 protein: CASSYSWGTHNEQFF; J gene: TRBJ2-1; V gene: TRBV6-5; D gene: .; clone size: .
CDR3 DNA: TGTGCCAGCAGTTCACGCCGCACGGGACAGGGGAAAGGCCAGCCCCAGCATTTT; CDR3 protein: CASSSRRTGQGKGQPQHF; J gene: TRBJ1-5; V gene: TRBV28; D gene: TRBD1; clone size: .
CDR3 DNA: TGTGCCAGCAGTCCCGGGACAGGCCATCTTTATGGCTACACCTTC; CDR3 protein: CASSPGTGHLYGYTF; J gene: TRBJ1-2; V gene: TRBV6-5; D gene: TRBD1; clone size: .
CDR3 DNA: TGTGCCACCCAAGACAGGGGAGGAGATACGCAGTATTTT; CDR3 protein: CATQDRGGDTQYF; J gene: TRBJ2-3; V gene: TRBV10-3; D gene: TRBD1; clone size: .
CDR3 DNA: TGTGCCAGTACTCCGGGACACGTCGATTTTAACTATGGCTACACCTTC; CDR3 protein: CASTPGHVDFNYGYTF; J gene: TRBJ1-2; V gene: TRBV19; D gene: .; clone size: .
CDR3 DNA: TGCAGCGTTCTGACAGGGGACGAGCAGTACTTC; CDR3 protein: CSVLTGDEQYF; J gene: TRBJ2-7; V gene: TRBV29-1; D gene: TRBD1; clone size: .
CDR3 DNA: TGTGCCAGCAGTGCCGGGACAGGGGGCGAGTCCACAGATACGCAGTATTTT; CDR3 protein: CASSAGTGGESTDTQYF; J gene: TRBJ2-3; V gene: TRBV2; D gene: TRBD1; clone size: .
CDR3 DNA: TGTGCCAGTAGACCGACAGGGATCACCTACGAGCAGTACTTC; CDR3 protein: CASRPTGITYEQYF; J gene: TRBJ2-7; V gene: TRBV19; D gene: TRBD1; clone size: .